Described below is a single T cell receptor beta chain sequence and its context. In the original analysis: Amplification of reference gene primers was used by the study to estimate nucleated cell counts. Libraries were prepared by immunoSEQ multiplex PCR; TCRdb keeps only in-frame clonotypes and omits some of them. That table supplies the V and J calls and clone size; D and trimming were determined from the DNA. The table records about 340,000 clones, about 90% of them present only once. J gave up 5 bases and V 3 bases, and 5 bases lay outside the gene matches. The CDR3 consists of 14 residues. CDR1 and CDR2 from the germline V gene are KGHSH and LQKENI. The record originates from a study of blood T cell repertoires in COVID-19. Study-level information: Material from acute and convalescent COVID-19 was sourced from the United States, Italy and Spain. T cells, B-cell-depleted T cells, or PBMCs provided the cDNA or gDNA that served as material.

The sequenced material came from peripheral blood. This rearrangement joins TRBV18 to TRBJ2-5, with TRBD1 matching over 8 bases. The origin of this receptor is a woman younger than 35 who had recovered from COVID-19. CDR3 loop: CASSPEPGGETQYF. The DNA for the CDR3 is TGTGCCAGCTCACCCGAGCCAGGGGGCGAGACCCAGTACTTC.